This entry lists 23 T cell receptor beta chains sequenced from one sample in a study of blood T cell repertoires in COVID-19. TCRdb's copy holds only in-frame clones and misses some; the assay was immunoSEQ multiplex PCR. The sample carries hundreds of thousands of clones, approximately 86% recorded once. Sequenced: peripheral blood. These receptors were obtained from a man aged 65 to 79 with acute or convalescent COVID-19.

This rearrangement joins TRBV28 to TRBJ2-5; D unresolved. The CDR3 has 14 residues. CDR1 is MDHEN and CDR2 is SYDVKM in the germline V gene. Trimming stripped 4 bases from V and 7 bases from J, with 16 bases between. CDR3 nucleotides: TGTGCCAGCAGTTCCCCTCGCAGTTACCGGACCCAGTACTTC. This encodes CASSSPRSYRTQYF.

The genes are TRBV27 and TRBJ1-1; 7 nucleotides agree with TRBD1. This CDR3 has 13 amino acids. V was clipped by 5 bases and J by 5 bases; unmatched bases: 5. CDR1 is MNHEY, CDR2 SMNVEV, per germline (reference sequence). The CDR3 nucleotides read TGTGCCAGCAGTCCCACAGGGGATACTGAAGCTTTCTTT. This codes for CASSPTGDTEAFF.

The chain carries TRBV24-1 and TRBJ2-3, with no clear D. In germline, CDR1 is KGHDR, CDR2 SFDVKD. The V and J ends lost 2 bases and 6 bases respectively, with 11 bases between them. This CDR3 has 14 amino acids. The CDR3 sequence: CATSDSVAPDTQYF. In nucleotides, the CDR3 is TGTGCCACCAGTGATTCAGTCGCCCCCGATACGCAGTATTTT.

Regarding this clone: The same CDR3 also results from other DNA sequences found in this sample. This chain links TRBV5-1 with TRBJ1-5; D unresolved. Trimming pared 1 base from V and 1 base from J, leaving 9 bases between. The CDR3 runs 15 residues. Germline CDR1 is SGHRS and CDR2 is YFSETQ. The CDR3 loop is CASSLSGQSNQPQHF. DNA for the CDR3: TGCGCCAGCAGCTTGAGCGGGCAAAGCAATCAGCCCCAGCATTTT.

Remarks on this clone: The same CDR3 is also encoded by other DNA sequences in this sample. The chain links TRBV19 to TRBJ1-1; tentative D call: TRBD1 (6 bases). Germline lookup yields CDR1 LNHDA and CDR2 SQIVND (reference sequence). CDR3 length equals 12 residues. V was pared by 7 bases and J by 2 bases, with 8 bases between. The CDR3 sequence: CASKTGNTEAFF. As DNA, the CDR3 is TGTGCCAGTAAGACAGGAAACACTGAAGCTTTCTTT.

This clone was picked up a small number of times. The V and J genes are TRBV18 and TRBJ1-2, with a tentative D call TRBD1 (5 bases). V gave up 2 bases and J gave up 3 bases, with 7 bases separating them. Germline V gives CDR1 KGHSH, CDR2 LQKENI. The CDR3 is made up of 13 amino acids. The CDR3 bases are TGTGCCAGCTCACCAGGGGGGGACTATGGCTACACCTTC. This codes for CASSPGGDYGYTF.

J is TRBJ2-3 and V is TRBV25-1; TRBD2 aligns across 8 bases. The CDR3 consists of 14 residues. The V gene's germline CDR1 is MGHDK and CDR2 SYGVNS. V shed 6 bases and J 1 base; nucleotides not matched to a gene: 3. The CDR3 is CASSSTSGTDTQYF. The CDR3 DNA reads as TGTGCCAGCAGCTCGACTAGCGGCACAGATACGCAGTATTTT.

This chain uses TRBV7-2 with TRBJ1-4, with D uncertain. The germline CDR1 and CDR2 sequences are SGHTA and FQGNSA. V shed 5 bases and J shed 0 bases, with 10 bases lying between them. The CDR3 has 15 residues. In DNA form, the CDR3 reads TGTGCCAGCAGCCCGTCGAGGGCAACTAATGAAAAACTGTTTTTT. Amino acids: CASSPSRATNEKLFF.

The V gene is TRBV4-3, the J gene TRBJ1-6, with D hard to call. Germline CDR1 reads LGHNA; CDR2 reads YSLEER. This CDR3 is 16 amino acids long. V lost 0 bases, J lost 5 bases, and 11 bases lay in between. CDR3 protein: CASSQEFGVDNSPLHF. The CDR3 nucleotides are TGCGCCAGCAGCCAAGAATTCGGTGTGGATAATTCACCCCTCCACTTT.

In DNA form, the CDR3 reads TGCGCCAGCAGTAGTAAAGAAATCTACAATGAGCAGTTCTTC. Protein product: CASSSKEIYNEQFF. The V call is TRBV5-1, the J call TRBJ2-1; D call uncertain. Trimming pared 5 bases from V and 3 bases from J, leaving 12 bases between. Germline lookup yields CDR1 SGHRS and CDR2 YFSETQ. This CDR3 is 14 amino acids long.

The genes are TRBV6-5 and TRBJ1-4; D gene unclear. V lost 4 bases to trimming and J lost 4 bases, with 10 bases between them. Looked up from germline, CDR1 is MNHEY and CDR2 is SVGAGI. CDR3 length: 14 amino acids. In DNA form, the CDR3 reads TGTGCCAGCAGTTCTGTTACTAGTAATGAAAAACTGTTTTTT. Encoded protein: CASSSVTSNEKLFF.

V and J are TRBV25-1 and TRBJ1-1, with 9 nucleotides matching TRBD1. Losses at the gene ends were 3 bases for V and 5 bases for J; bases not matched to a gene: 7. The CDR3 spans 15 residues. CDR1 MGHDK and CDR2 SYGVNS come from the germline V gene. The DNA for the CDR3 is TGTGCCAGCAGTGACCCCGGGACAGGGAGTACTGAAGCTTTCTTT. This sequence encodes CASSDPGTGSTEAFF.

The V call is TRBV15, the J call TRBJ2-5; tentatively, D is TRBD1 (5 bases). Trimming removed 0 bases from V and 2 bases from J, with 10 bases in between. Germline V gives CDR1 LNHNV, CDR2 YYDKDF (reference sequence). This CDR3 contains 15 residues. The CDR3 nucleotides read TGTGCCACCAGCAGAGACCCAGGGCCGCAAGAGACCCAGTACTTC. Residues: CATSRDPGPQETQYF.

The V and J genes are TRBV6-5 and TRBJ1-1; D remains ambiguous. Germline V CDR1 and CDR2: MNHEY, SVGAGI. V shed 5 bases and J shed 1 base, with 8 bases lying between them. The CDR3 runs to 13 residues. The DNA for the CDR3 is TGTGCCAGCAGTCCTACAGCGAACACTGAAGCTTTCTTT. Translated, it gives CASSPTANTEAFF.

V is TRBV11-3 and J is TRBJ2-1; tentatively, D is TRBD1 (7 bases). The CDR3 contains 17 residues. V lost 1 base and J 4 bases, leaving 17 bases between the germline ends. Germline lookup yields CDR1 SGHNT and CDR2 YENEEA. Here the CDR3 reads CASSLGGGTAIYNEQFF. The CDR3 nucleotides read TGTGCCAGCAGCTTAGGTGGAGGGACAGCTATTTACAATGAGCAGTTCTTC.

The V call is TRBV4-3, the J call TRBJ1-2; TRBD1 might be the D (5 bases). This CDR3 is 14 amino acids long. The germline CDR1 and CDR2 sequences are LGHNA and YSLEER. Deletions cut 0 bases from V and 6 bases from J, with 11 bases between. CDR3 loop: CASSQEPMGHGYTF. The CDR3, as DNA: TGCGCCAGCAGCCAAGAACCGATGGGGCATGGCTACACCTTC.

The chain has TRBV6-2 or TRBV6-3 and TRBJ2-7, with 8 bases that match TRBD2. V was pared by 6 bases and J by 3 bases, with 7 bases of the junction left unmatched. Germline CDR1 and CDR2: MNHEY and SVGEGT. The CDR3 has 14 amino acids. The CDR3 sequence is CASSPFGGGYEQYF. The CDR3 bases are TGTGCCAGCAGCCCGTTCGGGGGGGGCTACGAGCAGTACTTC.

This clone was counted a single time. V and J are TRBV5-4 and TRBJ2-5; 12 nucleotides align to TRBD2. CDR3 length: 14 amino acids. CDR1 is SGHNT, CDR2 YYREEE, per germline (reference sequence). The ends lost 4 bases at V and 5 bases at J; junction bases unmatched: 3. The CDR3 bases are TGTGCCAGCAGCAGGACTAGCGGGACGGAGACCCAGTACTTC. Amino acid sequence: CASSRTSGTETQYF.

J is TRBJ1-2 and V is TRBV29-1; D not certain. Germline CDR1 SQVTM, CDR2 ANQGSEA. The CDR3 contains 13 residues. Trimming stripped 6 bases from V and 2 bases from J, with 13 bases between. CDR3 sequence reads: CSVEVVFNYGYTF. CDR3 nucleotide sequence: TGCAGCGTGGAGGTCGTCTTCAACTATGGCTACACCTTC.

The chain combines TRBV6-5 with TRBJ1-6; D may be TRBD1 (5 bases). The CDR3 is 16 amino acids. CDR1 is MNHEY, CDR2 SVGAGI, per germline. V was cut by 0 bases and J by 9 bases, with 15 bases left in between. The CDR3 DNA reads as TGTGCCAGCAGTTACTCGAAAGACAGAATAATTTCACCCCTCCACTTT. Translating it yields CASSYSKDRIISPLHF.

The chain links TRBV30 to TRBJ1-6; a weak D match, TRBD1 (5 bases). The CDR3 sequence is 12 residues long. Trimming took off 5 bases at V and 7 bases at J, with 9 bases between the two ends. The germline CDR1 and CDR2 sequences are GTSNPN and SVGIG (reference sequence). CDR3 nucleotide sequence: TGTGCCTGGCAGGGAATCAATTCACCCCTCCACTTT. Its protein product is CAWQGINSPLHF.

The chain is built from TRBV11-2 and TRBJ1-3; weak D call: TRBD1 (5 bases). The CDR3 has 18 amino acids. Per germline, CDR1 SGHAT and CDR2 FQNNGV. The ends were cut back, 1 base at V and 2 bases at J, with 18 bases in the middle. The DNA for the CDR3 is TGTGCCAGCAGCTTAGTCGCCACCAGGGCTAGGCCTGGAAACACCATATATTTT. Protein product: CASSLVATRARPGNTIYF.

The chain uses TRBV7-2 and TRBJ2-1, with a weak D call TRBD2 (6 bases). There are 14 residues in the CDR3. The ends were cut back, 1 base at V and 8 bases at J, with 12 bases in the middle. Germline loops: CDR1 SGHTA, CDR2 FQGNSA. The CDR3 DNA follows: TGTGCCAGCAGCTTAGTAGCGGAAAGAGATGAGCAGTTCTTC. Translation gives CASSLVAERDEQFF.